The 19 T cell receptor beta chains presented below share a single source sample, sequenced in a study of blood T cell repertoires in COVID-19. TCRdb keeps only in-frame clones here, not all; method: immunoSEQ multiplex PCR. The table lists 75,000 to 90,000 clones, 80% of them singletons. Specimen: peripheral blood. These receptors all come from a woman aged 40 to 50 with active or convalescent COVID-19.

The rearrangement joins TRBV6-2 or TRBV6-3 to TRBJ2-7, with TRBD2 matching 8 bases. CDR1 and CDR2 (germline): MNHEY, SVGEGT. The CDR3 is 15 residues long. The V gene end was trimmed by 2 bases and the J gene end by 3 bases; junction bases not matched to a gene: 6. The CDR3 region has the DNA TGTGCCAGCAGTTACGGTGCTAGCGGGCGCTACGAGCAGTACTTC. This encodes CASSYGASGRYEQYF.

The sample holds a few counts of this clone. The chain combines TRBV2 with TRBJ2-1; D possibly corresponds to TRBD1 (6 bases). Trimming took off 5 bases at V and 7 bases at J, with 24 bases between the two ends. Germline V gene data show CDR1 as SNHLY and CDR2 as FYNNEI. The CDR3 spans 17 residues. Written as DNA, the CDR3 is TGTGCCAGCAGTCCCCTCGAGCAGGGGTCCCGGCGTAATGAGCAGTTCTTC. This encodes CASSPLEQGSRRNEQFF.

The rearrangement joins TRBV10-1 to TRBJ2-7; 8 nucleotides match TRBD1. The CDR3 extends over 15 amino acids. V lost 4 bases and J lost 4; bases outside the gene matches: 9. Germline lookup yields CDR1 WNHNN and CDR2 SYGVQD (reference sequence). CDR3 loop: CASSAQGASYYEQYF. Written as DNA, the CDR3 is TGCGCCAGCAGTGCTCAGGGGGCTTCATATTACGAGCAGTACTTC.

The chain is built from TRBV11-3 and TRBJ1-3, with D possibly being TRBD1 (6 bases). This CDR3 spans 14 amino acids. The ends were cut back, 6 bases at V and 2 bases at J, with 11 bases in the middle. Germline CDR1 SGHNT, CDR2 YENEEA. CDR3 DNA sequence: TGTGCCAGCAGTATACGGACAGCTGGAAACACCATATATTTT. This sequence encodes CASSIRTAGNTIYF.

This rearrangement joins TRBV25-1 to TRBJ1-2, with TRBD1 as a possible D gene (6 bases). The ends were cut back, 7 bases at V and 8 bases at J, with 14 bases in the middle. Per germline, CDR1 MGHDK and CDR2 SYGVNS. This CDR3 spans 12 amino acids. In DNA form, the CDR3 reads TGTGCCAGCAAGCGGGGGGCAGGAGGCTACACCTTC. It specifies CASKRGAGGYTF.

The sample holds a few counts of this clone. J is TRBJ2-7 and V is TRBV29-1, with TRBD1 as a possible D gene (5 bases). CDR1 SQVTM and CDR2 ANQGSEA come from the germline V gene. The V end lost 2 bases, the J end lost 3 bases, and 14 bases lay between the germline ends. The CDR3 spans 14 residues. The CDR3 region is CSVERQGNVYEQYF. CDR3 DNA sequence: TGCAGCGTTGAACGGCAGGGAAATGTCTACGAGCAGTACTTC.

This clone appeared a single time. The chain joins TRBV6-1 to TRBJ1-2, with D possibly matching TRBD1 (5 bases). Deletions cut 2 bases from V and 4 bases from J, with 20 bases between. This CDR3 is 17 amino acids long. CDR1 and CDR2 (germline): MNHNS, SASEGT. This CDR3 is CASSELGGAALGYGYTF. In DNA form, the CDR3 reads TGTGCCAGCAGTGAATTGGGGGGAGCTGCCTTGGGCTATGGCTACACCTTC.

The J gene is TRBJ2-5, the V gene TRBV7-2; D is undetermined. CDR1 is SGHTA, CDR2 FQGNSA, per germline. The CDR3 sequence is 14 residues long. V was shortened by 5 bases and J by 2 bases, with 12 bases between the two germline ends. Written as DNA, the CDR3 is TGTGCCAGCAGCCAAGACTGGCCTCAAGAGACCCAGTACTTC. It specifies CASSQDWPQETQYF.

This chain joins TRBV15 and TRBJ1-2, with 7 bases matching TRBD1. Unmatched junction bases numbered 7, after V lost 5 bases and J lost 4 bases. Germline-derived CDR1 and CDR2 are LNHNV and YYDKDF (reference sequence). This CDR3 spans 14 amino acids. The CDR3 here is CATSAGTETYGYTF. As DNA, the CDR3 is TGTGCCACCAGCGCCGGGACAGAGACCTATGGCTACACCTTC.

The CDR3 here is CSVEEPGRGGYTF. DNA for the CDR3: TGCAGCGTTGAAGAGCCAGGCAGGGGCGGCTACACCTTC. V usage is TRBV29-1 and J usage is TRBJ1-2; D perhaps matches TRBD1 (6 bases). V gave up 0 bases and J gave up 8 bases, with 13 bases separating them. The CDR3 has 13 amino acids. CDR1 is SQVTM and CDR2 is ANQGSEA in the germline V gene.

V is TRBV5-5 and J is TRBJ1-3, with a tentative D call TRBD1 (5 bases). Germline V gene sequence: CDR1 SGHKS, CDR2 YYEKEE (reference sequence). Trimming took off 2 bases at V and 0 bases at J, with 12 bases between the two ends. There are 16 residues in the CDR3. The CDR3 spells CASSLQVGDSGNTIYF. The CDR3, as DNA: TGTGCCAGCAGCTTACAGGTTGGGGACTCTGGAAACACCATATATTTT.

V and J are TRBV7-2 and TRBJ2-1; D is unclear. In germline, CDR1 is SGHTA, CDR2 FQGNSA. The CDR3 sequence is 15 residues long. V lost 6 bases to trimming and J lost 2 bases, with 14 bases between them. The CDR3 DNA is TGTGCCAGCAGTTACCTACTCCTGCCCTACAATGAGCAGTTCTTC. Translating gives CASSYLLLPYNEQFF. Full variable domain (remainder filled in from reference TRBV7-2 and TRBJ2-1): GAGVSQSPSNKVTEKGKDVELRCDPISGHTALYWYRQSLGQGLEFLIYFQGNSAPDKSGLPSDRFSAERTGGSVSTLTIQRTQQEDSAVYLCASSYLLLPYNEQFFGPGTRLTVL.

This clone was picked up a small number of times. The chain links TRBV11-2 to TRBJ2-3; D remains unclear. V was trimmed by 0 bases and J by 8 bases, leaving 9 bases between them. The CDR3 is made up of 13 amino acids. The germline gives CDR1 SGHAT, CDR2 FQNNGV. The CDR3, as DNA: TGTGCCAGCAGCTTAGAGTCGGTTGGTACGCAGTATTTT. Its translation: CASSLESVGTQYF. The full variable domain, in which reference TRBV11-2 and TRBJ2-3 provide the parts outside the CDR3, is EAGVAQSPRYKIIEKRQSVAFWCNPISGHATLYWYQQILGQGPKLLIQFQNNGVVDDSQLPKDRFSAERLKGVDSTLKIQPAKLEDSAVYLCASSLESVGTQYFGPGTRLTVL.

The chain carries TRBV28 and TRBJ2-2; TRBD2 agrees at 11 bases. The CDR3 consists of 15 residues. With 3 bases clipped from V and 6 bases from J, the junction kept 3 bases outside the gene matches. The V gene's germline CDR1 is MDHEN and CDR2 SYDVKM. CDR3 loop: CASSLPSGRSGELFF. CDR3 coding DNA: TGTGCCAGCAGTTTGCCTAGCGGGAGGTCCGGGGAGCTGTTTTTT.

The chain employs TRBV25-1 and TRBJ1-2, with 12 nucleotides matching TRBD1. Trimming took 5 bases from V and 8 from J; bases not matched to a gene: 12. The CDR3 is made up of 16 amino acids. From germline, CDR1 is MGHDK and CDR2 SYGVNS. The CDR3 here is CASSPGDRGRLVGYTF. As DNA, the CDR3 is TGTGCCAGCAGTCCCGGGGACAGGGGGCGCCTTGTGGGCTACACCTTC.

The chain uses TRBV10-1 and TRBJ2-3; 11 nucleotides align to TRBD2. Germline V gene sequence: CDR1 WNHNN, CDR2 SYGVQD (reference sequence). The CDR3 extends over 16 amino acids. J gave up 7 bases and V 2 bases, and 8 bases lay outside the gene matches. The CDR3 DNA is TGCGCCAGCAGTGAGAAGACTAGCGGGGACCCACATACGCAGTATTTT. It yields the protein CASSEKTSGDPHTQYF.

This clone appeared a single time. The V and J genes are TRBV21-1 and TRBJ1-4; the table's D call, TRBD1, was not checked against the DNA. TRBV21-1 is described as a pseudogene. This CDR3 has 14 residues. In DNA form, the CDR3 reads TGTGCCAGCAGTCAAGGACAGGGTTGGGAAAAACTGTTTTTT. This codes for CASSQGQGWEKLFF.

The genes are TRBV6-1 and TRBJ2-7, with D maybe TRBD1 (8 bases). This CDR3 is built from 16 residues. The V and J ends lost 2 bases and 2 bases respectively, with 16 bases between them. Germline CDR1 reads MNHNS; CDR2 reads SASEGT. As DNA, the CDR3 is TGTGCCAGCAGTGAACGGGGGGACAGGCCTACCTACGAGCAGTACTTC. Residues: CASSERGDRPTYEQYF.

V gene TRBV9 combines with J gene TRBJ2-6, with TRBD1 matching over 10 bases. The CDR3 covers 17 residues. The germline gives CDR1 SGDLS, CDR2 YYNGEE. Trimming removed 3 bases from V and 0 bases from J; junction bases left unmatched: 3. The CDR3 nucleotides are TGTGCCAGCAGCGGGGACAGGGGATACTCTGGGGCCAACGTCCTGACTTTC. It yields the protein CASSGDRGYSGANVLTF.